These 18 T cell receptor beta chains were all obtained from the same sample, sequenced in a study of cytomegalovirus exposure and HLA in healthy donors. PCR primers comprised 60 Vbeta and 13 Jbeta primers. The table came from immunoSEQ multiplex PCR; TCRdb's copy has only in-frame clones and leaves some out. The repertoire holds roughly 120,000 clones, with over 80% as singletons. The sequencing input was PBMCs. All receptors derive from a man aged 50 or older in good health and CMV-seronegative.

The chain is built from TRBV29-1 and TRBJ2-7; 8 nucleotides line up with TRBD1. The CDR3 has 13 amino acids. CDR1 is SQVTM, CDR2 ANQGSEA, per germline. V was clipped by 4 bases and J by 6 bases; unmatched bases: 8. The CDR3 nucleotides are TGCAGCGTTGCCGTGGACAGGGCAACCGAGCAGTACTTC. It yields the protein CSVAVDRATEQYF.

The CDR3 DNA follows: TGTGCCATCAGTGAGTCGATACTAAGCGGGGGAACAGATACGCAGTATTTT. Its translation is CAISESILSGGTDTQYF. The chain has TRBV10-3 and TRBJ2-3; 8 nucleotides match TRBD2. The CDR3 is made up of 17 amino acids. Looked up from germline, CDR1 is ENHRY and CDR2 is SYGVKD. Unmatched junction bases numbered 8, after V lost 0 bases and J lost 3 bases.

The chain combines TRBV7-9 with TRBJ1-5; the match to TRBD1 covers 8 bases. V gave up 5 bases and J gave up 4 bases; unmatched junction bases: 7. In germline, CDR1 is SEHNR, CDR2 FQNEAQ (reference sequence). CDR3 size: 15 residues. CDR3 sequence: CASSADRGWNQPQHF. CDR3 bases: TGTGCCAGCAGCGCCGACAGGGGTTGGAATCAGCCCCAGCATTTT.

The gene calls are TRBV6-1 and TRBJ2-7; possibly TRBD1 for D (6 bases). The CDR3 length is 14 residues. Trimming took 7 bases from V and 3 from J, leaving 16 bases between them. Germline V gene sequence: CDR1 MNHNS, CDR2 SASEGT. CDR3 DNA: TGTGCCAGCACCCCGGAGGACAGCCTCTACGAGCAGTACTTC. Protein: CASTPEDSLYEQYF.

The rearrangement uses TRBV5-1 and TRBJ2-3; the D gene is possibly TRBD1 (5 bases). This CDR3 is 16 amino acids long. The V end lost 0 bases, the J end lost 0 bases, and 11 bases lay between the germline ends. Germline V gene lookup returns CDR1 SGHRS and CDR2 YFSETQ. The CDR3 coding sequence is TGCGCCAGCAGCTTGGAGTCACAGGATAGCACAGATACGCAGTATTTT. Residues: CASSLESQDSTDTQYF.

The rearrangement links TRBV27 to TRBJ2-6; D is undetermined. The V end lost 3 bases, the J end lost 2 bases, and 5 bases lay between the germline ends. Per the germline V gene, CDR1 is MNHEY and CDR2 is SMNVEV (reference sequence). This CDR3 has 14 residues. CDR3 residues: CASSFSAGANVLTF. The DNA of the CDR3 is TGTGCCAGCAGTTTCAGTGCTGGGGCCAACGTCCTGACTTTC. The complete variable domain, with remaining parts taken from reference TRBV27 and TRBJ2-6, reads EAQVTQNPRYLITVTGKKLTVTCSQNMNHEYMSWYRQDPGLGLRQIYYSMNVEVTDKGDVPEGYKVSRKEKRNFPLILESPSPNQTSLYFCASSFSAGANVLTFGAGSRLTVL.

The chain employs TRBV30 and TRBJ2-4; no definite D call. CDR3 length: 12 residues. Germline V lookup: CDR1 GTSNPN, CDR2 SVGIG (reference sequence). V was clipped by 2 bases and J by 6 bases, with 8 bases between them. The CDR3 reads CAWSHDLNIQYF. CDR3 in DNA: TGTGCCTGGAGTCATGACTTAAACATTCAGTACTTC.

V gene TRBV10-3 combines with J gene TRBJ1-4, with 7 bases identical to TRBD1. Germline V CDR1 and CDR2: ENHRY, SYGVKD. The V segment lost 6 bases and the J segment 6 bases; nucleotides outside the gene matches: 13. The CDR3 is made up of 16 amino acids. For the CDR3, the DNA is TGTGCCATCAGCGCTATCTACAGGGGTTCGGATGAAAAACTGTTTTTT. It codes for CAISAIYRGSDEKLFF.

V is TRBV5-1 and J is TRBJ1-2; 7 bases match TRBD1. Unmatched junction bases numbered 3, after V lost 4 bases and J lost 3 bases. This CDR3 contains 13 residues. Per germline, CDR1 SGHRS and CDR2 YFSETQ. CDR3 region: CASSHGTDYGYTF. In nucleotides, the CDR3 is TGCGCCAGCAGCCACGGGACAGACTATGGCTACACCTTC. The variable domain in full, completed from reference TRBV5-1 and TRBJ1-2, reads KAGVTQTPRYLIKTRGQQVTLSCSPISGHRSVSWYQQTPGQGLQFLFEYFSETQRNKGNFPGRFSGRQFSNSRSEMNVSTLELGDSALYLCASSHGTDYGYTFGSGTRLTVV.

This chain joins TRBV4-3 and TRBJ1-2; D remains ambiguous. The ends were cut back, 4 bases at V and 1 base at J, with 16 bases in the middle. This CDR3 contains 16 residues. Germline values: CDR1 LGHNA, CDR2 YSLEER. The CDR3 DNA follows: TGCGCCAGCAGCCCGGCCGGGGATATGGTTAACTATGGCTACACCTTC. Protein product: CASSPAGDMVNYGYTF.

The chain has TRBV7-9 and TRBJ1-1; a possible D gene is TRBD1 (6 bases). The CDR3 is made up of 14 amino acids. Germline V gene lookup returns CDR1 SEHNR and CDR2 FQNEAQ (reference sequence). Trimming removed 2 bases at V and 8 bases at J, with 15 bases between. CDR3 in amino acids: CASSLTTGGQEAFF. CDR3 bases: TGTGCCAGCAGCTTAACAACGGGGGGCCAGGAAGCTTTCTTT. The variable domain in full, with the rest retrieved from reference TRBV7-9 and TRBJ1-1, is DTGVSQNPRHKITKRGQNVTFRCDPISEHNRLYWYRQTLGQGPEFLTYFQNEAQLEKSRLLSDRFSAERPKGSFSTLEIQRTEQGDSAMYLCASSLTTGGQEAFFGQGTRLTVV.

This clone is a singleton in its sample. The chain carries TRBV28 and TRBJ1-2, with D unresolved. V gave up 10 bases and J gave up 7 bases, with 13 bases separating them. This CDR3 has 11 residues. CDR1 is MDHEN, CDR2 SYDVKM, per germline. DNA of the CDR3: TGTGCCACCGAGGGAACGGCTGGCTACACCTTC. Translation gives CATEGTAGYTF.

The chain uses TRBV5-1 and TRBJ1-3; 7 nucleotides line up with TRBD1. Germline V gene data show CDR1 as SGHRS and CDR2 as YFSETQ. This CDR3 has 16 amino acids. The trim removed 4 bases at V and 0 bases at J, leaving 7 bases unmatched. The CDR3 region is CASSMGQPSSGNTIYF. CDR3 DNA: TGCGCCAGCAGCATGGGACAGCCGAGCTCTGGAAACACCATATATTTT. The whole variable domain, remainder taken from reference TRBV5-1 and TRBJ1-3, is KAGVTQTPRYLIKTRGQQVTLSCSPISGHRSVSWYQQTPGQGLQFLFEYFSETQRNKGNFPGRFSGRQFSNSRSEMNVSTLELGDSALYLCASSMGQPSSGNTIYFGEGSWLTVV.

The rearrangement links TRBV11-2 to TRBJ1-2, with 7 bases fitting TRBD1. V lost 4 bases, J lost 8 bases, and 10 bases stayed unmatched. Per the germline V gene, CDR1 is SGHAT and CDR2 is FQNNGV. The CDR3 length is 14 residues. The CDR3 loop is CASSSTRTGQGYTF. CDR3 nucleotide sequence: TGTGCCAGCAGCTCAACTAGGACAGGCCAAGGCTACACCTTC.

The chain combines TRBV5-6 with TRBJ1-5; no definite D call. The V and J ends lost 4 bases and 2 bases respectively, with 7 bases between them. Germline CDR1 and CDR2: SGHDT and YYEEEE. The CDR3 sequence is 13 residues long. Written as DNA, the CDR3 is TGTGCCAGCAGCCAGCGGGGCAATCAGCCCCAGCATTTT. Protein sequence: CASSQRGNQPQHF. The full variable domain, its missing parts supplied by reference TRBV5-6 and TRBJ1-5, is DAGVTQSPTHLIKTRGQQVTLRCSPKSGHDTVSWYQQALGQGPQFIFQYYEEEERQRGNFPDRFSGHQFPNYSSELNVNALLLGDSALYLCASSQRGNQPQHFGDGTRLSIL.

The chain combines TRBV5-1 with TRBJ2-5, with 7 nucleotides matching TRBD2. After removal of 0 bases from V and 1 base from J, the junction contained 6 bases not matched to a gene. This CDR3 is built from 16 residues. CDR1 and CDR2 from the germline V gene are SGHRS and YFSETQ. CDR3 residues: CASSLAIGGGQETQYF. For the CDR3, the DNA is TGCGCCAGCAGCTTGGCGATTGGCGGGGGCCAAGAGACCCAGTACTTC.

J is TRBJ2-7 and V is TRBV28; TRBD2 matches at 9 bases. Germline CDR1 is MDHEN and CDR2 is SYDVKM. This CDR3 has 14 residues. Germline trimming cut 6 bases from V and 0 bases from J; bases unmatched to any gene: 3. The CDR3 DNA reads TGTGCCAGCAGGCTAGCGGGAAACTCCTACGAGCAGTACTTC. Residues: CASRLAGNSYEQYF.

The V and J genes are TRBV7-9 and TRBJ1-6; a possible D gene is TRBD1 (6 bases). V lost 4 bases and J 10 bases, leaving 17 bases between the germline ends. CDR1 and CDR2 (germline): SEHNR, FQNEAQ (reference sequence). The CDR3 contains 15 residues. The CDR3 reads CASSWVQGQESPLHF. The CDR3 coding sequence is TGTGCCAGCAGCTGGGTCCAGGGACAAGAGTCACCCCTCCACTTT.